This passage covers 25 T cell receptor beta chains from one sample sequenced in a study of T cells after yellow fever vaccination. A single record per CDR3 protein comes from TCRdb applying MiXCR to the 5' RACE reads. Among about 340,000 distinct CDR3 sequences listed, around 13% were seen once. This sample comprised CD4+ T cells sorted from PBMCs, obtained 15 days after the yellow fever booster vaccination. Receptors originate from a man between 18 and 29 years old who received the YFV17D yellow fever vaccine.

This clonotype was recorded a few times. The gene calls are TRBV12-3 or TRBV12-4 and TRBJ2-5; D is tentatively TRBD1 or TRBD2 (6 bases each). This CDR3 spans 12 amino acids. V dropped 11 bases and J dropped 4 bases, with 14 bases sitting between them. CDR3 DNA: TGTGCCGGGCCTCGGGGGCCAGAGACCCAGTACTTC. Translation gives CAGPRGPETQYF.

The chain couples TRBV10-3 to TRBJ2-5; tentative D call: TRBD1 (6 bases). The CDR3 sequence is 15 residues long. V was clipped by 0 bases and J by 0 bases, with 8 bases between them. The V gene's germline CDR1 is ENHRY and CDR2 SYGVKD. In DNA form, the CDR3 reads TGTGCCATCAGTGAGTCGAGGACAGACCAAGAGACCCAGTACTTC. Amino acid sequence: CAISESRTDQETQYF.

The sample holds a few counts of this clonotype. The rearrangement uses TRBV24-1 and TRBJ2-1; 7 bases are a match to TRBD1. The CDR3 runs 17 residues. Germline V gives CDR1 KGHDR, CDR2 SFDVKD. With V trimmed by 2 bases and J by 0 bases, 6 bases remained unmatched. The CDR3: CATSDSPGQSSYNEQFF. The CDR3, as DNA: TGTGCCACCAGTGATTCTCCGGGACAGAGCTCCTACAATGAGCAGTTCTTC.

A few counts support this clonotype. The CDR3 DNA follows: TGTGTGTGGGCAGGGAGTAACGAGCAGTACGTC. Protein sequence: CVWAGSNEQYV. The chain combines TRBV5-4 with TRBJ2-7; D may be TRBD1 or TRBD2 (5 bases each). Germline assignment: CDR1 SGHNT and CDR2 YYREEE (reference sequence). The CDR3 runs 11 residues.

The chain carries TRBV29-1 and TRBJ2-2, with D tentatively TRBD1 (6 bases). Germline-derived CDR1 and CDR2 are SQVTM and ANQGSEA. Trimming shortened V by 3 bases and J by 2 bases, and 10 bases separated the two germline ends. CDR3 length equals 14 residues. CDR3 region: CSVDVQGNTGELFF. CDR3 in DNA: TGCAGCGTTGATGTACAGGGCAACACCGGGGAGCTGTTTTTT.

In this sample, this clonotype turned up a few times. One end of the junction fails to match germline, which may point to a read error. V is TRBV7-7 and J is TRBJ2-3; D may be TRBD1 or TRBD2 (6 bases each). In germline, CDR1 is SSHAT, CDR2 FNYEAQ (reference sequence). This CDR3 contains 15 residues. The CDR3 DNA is TGTGCTAGCAGCTTAGCGGCAGGGGCCGCAGATACGCAGTATTTT. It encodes CASSLAAGAADTQYF.

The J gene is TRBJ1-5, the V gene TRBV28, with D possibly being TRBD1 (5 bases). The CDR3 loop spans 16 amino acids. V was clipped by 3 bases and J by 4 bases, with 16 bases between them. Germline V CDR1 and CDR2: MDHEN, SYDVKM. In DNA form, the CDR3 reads TGTGCCAGCAGTTTGCTGGGCAAGGGGAGTAATCAGCCCCAGCATTTT. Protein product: CASSLLGKGSNQPQHF.

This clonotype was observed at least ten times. In nucleotides, the CDR3 is TGTGCCAGCAGTCGTACAGGATCTTATGAGCAGTACTTC. Its protein is CASSRTGSYEQYF. The chain employs TRBV27 and TRBJ2-7; maybe TRBD1 (5 bases). V lost 5 bases and J lost 7, with 15 bases in between. Per germline, CDR1 MNHEY and CDR2 SMNVEV (reference sequence). The CDR3 consists of 13 residues.

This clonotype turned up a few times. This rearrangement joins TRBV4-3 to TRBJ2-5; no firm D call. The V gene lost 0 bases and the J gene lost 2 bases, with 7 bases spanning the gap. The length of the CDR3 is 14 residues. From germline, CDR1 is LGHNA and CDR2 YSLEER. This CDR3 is CASSQDLGQETQYF. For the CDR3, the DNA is TGCGCCAGCAGCCAAGATCTCGGTCAAGAGACCCAGTACTTC.

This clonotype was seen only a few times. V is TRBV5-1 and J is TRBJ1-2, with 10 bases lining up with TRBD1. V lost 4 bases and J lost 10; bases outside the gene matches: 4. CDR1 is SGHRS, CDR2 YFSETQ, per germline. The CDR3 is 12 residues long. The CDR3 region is CASSLRQGAYTF. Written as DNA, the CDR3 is TGCGCCAGCAGCCTACGACAGGGGGCCTACACCTTC.

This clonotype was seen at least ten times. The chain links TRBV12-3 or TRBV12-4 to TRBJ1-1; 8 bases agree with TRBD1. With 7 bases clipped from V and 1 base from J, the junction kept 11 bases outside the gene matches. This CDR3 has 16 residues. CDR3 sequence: CASNSRQGKGNTEAFF. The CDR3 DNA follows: TGTGCCAGCAATTCCCGACAGGGGAAGGGGAACACTGAAGCTTTCTTT.

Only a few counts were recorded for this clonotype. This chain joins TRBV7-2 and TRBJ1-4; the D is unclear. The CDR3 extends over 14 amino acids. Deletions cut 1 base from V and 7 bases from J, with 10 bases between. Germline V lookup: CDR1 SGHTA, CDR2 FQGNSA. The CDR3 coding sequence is TGTGCCAGCAGCTTAGTTACCTTCGGTGAAAAACTGTTTTTT. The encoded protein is CASSLVTFGEKLFF.

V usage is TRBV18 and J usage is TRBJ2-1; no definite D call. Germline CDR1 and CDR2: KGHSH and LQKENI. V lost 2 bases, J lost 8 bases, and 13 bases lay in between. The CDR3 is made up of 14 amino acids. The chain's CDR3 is CASSPGSWADEQFF. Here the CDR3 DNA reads TGTGCCAGCTCACCAGGTAGTTGGGCAGATGAGCAGTTCTTC.

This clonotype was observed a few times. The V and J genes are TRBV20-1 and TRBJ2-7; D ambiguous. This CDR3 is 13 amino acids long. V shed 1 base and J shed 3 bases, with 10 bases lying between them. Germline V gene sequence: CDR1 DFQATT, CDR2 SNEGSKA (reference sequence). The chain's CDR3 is CSARGNGVYEQYF. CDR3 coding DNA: TGCAGTGCTAGAGGGAATGGAGTCTACGAGCAGTACTTC.

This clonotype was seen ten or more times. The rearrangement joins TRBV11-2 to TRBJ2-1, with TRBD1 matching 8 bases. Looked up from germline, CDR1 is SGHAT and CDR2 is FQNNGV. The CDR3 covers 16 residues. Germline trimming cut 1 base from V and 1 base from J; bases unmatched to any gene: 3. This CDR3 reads CASSLGTGLSYNEQFF. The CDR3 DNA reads TGTGCCAGCAGCTTAGGGACAGGGCTTTCCTACAATGAGCAGTTCTTC.

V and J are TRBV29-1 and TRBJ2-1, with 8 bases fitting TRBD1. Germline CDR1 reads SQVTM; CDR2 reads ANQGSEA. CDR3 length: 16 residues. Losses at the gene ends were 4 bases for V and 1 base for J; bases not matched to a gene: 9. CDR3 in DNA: TGCAGCGTTGTTCAGAAGGACAGGGCTTCCTACAATGAGCAGTTCTTC. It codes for CSVVQKDRASYNEQFF.

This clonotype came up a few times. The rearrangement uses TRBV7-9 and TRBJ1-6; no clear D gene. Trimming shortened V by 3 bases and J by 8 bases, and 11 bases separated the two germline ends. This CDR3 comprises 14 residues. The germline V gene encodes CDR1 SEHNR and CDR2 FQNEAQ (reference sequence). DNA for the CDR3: TGTGCCAGCAGCTTCCCCGGTGGGTATTCACCCCTCCACTTT. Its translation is CASSFPGGYSPLHF.

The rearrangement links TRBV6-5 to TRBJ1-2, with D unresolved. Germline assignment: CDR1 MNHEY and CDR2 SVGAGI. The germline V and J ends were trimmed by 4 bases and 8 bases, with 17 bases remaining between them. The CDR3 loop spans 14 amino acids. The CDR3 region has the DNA TGTGCCAGCAGTTTGAAACCTCATCTCCGGGGCTACACCTTC. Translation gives CASSLKPHLRGYTF.

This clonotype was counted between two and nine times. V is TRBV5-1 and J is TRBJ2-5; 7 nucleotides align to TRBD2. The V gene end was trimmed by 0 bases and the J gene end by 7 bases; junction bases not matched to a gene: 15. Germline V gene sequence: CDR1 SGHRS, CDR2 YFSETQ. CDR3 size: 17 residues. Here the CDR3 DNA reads TGCGCCAGCAGCTTGGCCTCGCGGACTAGAATGGATGGGACCCAGTACTTC. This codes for CASSLASRTRMDGTQYF. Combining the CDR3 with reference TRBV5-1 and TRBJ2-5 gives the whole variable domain KAGVTQTPRYLIKTRGQQVTLSCSPISGHRSVSWYQQTPGQGLQFLFEYFSETQRNKGNFPGRFSGRQFSNSRSEMNVSTLELGDSALYLCASSLASRTRMDGTQYFGPGTRLLVL.

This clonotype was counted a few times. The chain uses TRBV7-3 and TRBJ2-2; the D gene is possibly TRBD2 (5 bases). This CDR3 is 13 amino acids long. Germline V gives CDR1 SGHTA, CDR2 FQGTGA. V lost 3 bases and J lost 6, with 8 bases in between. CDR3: CASSFSEAGELFF. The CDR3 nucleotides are TGTGCCAGCAGCTTTAGCGAGGCCGGGGAGCTGTTTTTT. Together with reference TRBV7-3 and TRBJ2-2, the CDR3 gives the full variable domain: GAGVSQTPSNKVTEKGKYVELRCDPISGHTALYWYRQSLGQGPEFLIYFQGTGAADDSGLPNDRFFAVRPEGSVSTLKIQRTERGDSAVYLCASSFSEAGELFFGEGSRLTVL.

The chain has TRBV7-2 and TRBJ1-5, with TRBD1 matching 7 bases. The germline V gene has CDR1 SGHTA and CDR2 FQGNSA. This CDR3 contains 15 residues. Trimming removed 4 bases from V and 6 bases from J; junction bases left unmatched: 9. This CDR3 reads CASSWDSAGGQPQHF. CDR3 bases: TGTGCCAGCAGCTGGGACAGCGCAGGGGGTCAGCCCCAGCATTTT.

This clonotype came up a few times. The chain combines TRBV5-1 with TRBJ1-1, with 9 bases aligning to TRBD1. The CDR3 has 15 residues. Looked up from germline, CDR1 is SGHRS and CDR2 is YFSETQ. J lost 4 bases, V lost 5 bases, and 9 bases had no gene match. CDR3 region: CASRSGQGLFTEAFF. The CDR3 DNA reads TGCGCCAGCAGGTCCGGACAGGGGCTTTTCACTGAAGCTTTCTTT.

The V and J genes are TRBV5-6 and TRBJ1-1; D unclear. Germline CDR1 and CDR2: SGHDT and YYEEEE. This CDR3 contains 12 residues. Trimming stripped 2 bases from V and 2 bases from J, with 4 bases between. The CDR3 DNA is TGTGCCAGCAGCTTCACTAACACTGAAGCTTTCTTT. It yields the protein CASSFTNTEAFF.

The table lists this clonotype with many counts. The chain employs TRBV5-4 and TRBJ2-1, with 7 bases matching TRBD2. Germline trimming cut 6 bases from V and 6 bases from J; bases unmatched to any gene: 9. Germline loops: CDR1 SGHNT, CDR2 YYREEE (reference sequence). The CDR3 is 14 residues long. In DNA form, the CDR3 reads TGTGCCAGCAACTCTGCGGGGGTCTTCAATGAGCAGTTCTTC. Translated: CASNSAGVFNEQFF.

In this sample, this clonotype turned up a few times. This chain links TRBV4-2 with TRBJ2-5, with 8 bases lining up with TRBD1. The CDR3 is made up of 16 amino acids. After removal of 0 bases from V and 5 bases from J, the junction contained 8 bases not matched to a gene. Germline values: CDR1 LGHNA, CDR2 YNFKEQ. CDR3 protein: CASSQDGQGAMETQYF. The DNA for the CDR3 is TGTGCCAGCAGCCAAGATGGCCAGGGGGCCATGGAGACCCAGTACTTC.